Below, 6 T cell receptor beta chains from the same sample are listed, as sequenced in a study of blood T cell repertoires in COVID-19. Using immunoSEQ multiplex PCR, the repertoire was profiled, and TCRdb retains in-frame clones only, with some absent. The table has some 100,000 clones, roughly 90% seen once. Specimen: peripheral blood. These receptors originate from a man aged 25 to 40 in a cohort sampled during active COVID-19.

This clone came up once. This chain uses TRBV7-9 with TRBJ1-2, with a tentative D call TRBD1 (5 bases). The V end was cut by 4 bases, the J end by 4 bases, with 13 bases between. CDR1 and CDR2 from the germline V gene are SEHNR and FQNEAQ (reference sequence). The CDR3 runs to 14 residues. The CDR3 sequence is CASSSNRLGYGYTF. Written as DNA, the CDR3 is TGTGCCAGCAGCTCCAACAGGCTTGGCTATGGCTACACCTTC.

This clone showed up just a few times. The CDR3 nucleotides are TGCGCCAGCAGCCAGGTCGACATTCTCTCCTACAATGAGCAGTTCTTC. It specifies CASSQVDILSYNEQFF. This rearrangement joins TRBV4-1 to TRBJ2-1; D ambiguous. The CDR3 length is 16 residues. V lost 3 bases, J lost 0 bases, and 12 bases lay in between. Germline CDR1 is MGHRA and CDR2 is YSYEKL.

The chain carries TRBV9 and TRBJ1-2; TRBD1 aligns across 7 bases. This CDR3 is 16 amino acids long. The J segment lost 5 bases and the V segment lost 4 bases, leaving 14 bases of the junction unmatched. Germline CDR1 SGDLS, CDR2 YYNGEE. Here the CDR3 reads CASSLYRDSTPYGYTF. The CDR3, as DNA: TGTGCCAGCAGCCTTTACCGGGACAGTACACCTTATGGCTACACCTTC.

This chain's CDR3 is CASSTRTGGASGTTEAFF. The CDR3 bases are TGTGCCAGTAGTACGAGGACAGGGGGCGCTTCCGGGACAACTGAAGCTTTCTTT. This chain uses TRBV19 with TRBJ1-1, with 11 bases identical to TRBD1. This CDR3 region has 18 residues. CDR1 and CDR2 from the germline V gene are LNHDA and SQIVND (reference sequence). With 4 bases clipped from V and 5 bases from J, the junction kept 15 bases outside the gene matches.

The CDR3 region is CASSRYPGPETGSSNQPQHF. The CDR3 DNA follows: TGCGCCAGCAGCCGATACCCGGGCCCAGAGACAGGGTCTAGCAATCAGCCCCAGCATTTT. V usage is TRBV4-1 and J usage is TRBJ1-5; 7 bases agree with TRBD1. The germline V gene encodes CDR1 MGHRA and CDR2 YSYEKL. The V and J ends lost 4 bases and 0 bases, in that order; junction bases with no gene match: 18. The CDR3 runs to 20 residues.

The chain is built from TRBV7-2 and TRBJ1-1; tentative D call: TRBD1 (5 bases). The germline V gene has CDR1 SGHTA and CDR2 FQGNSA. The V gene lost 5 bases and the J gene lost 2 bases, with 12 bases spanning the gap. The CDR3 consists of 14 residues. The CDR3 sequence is CASSPNRYNTEAFF. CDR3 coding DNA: TGTGCCAGCAGCCCCAACAGGTATAACACTGAAGCTTTCTTT.